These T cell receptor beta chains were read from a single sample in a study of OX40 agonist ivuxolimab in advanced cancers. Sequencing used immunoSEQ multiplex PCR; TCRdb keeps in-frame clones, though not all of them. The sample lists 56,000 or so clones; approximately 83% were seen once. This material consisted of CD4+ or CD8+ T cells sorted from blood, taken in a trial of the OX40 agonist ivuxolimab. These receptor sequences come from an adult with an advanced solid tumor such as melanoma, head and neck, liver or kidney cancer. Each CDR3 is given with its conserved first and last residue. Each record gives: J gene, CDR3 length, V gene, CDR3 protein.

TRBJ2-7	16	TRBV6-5	CASSSLAGSASYEQYF
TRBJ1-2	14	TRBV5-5	CASNAERGDYGYTF
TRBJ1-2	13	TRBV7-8	CASSSQGNYGYTF
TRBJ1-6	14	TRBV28	CASSFTPYNSPLHF
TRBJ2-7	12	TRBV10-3	CAISEQDYEQYF
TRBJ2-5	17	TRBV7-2	CASSLGHPSGGQETQYF
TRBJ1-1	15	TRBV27	CASSTGQGIRTEAFF
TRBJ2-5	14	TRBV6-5	CASSFRGSQETQYF
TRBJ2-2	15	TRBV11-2	CASTQRQGQTGELFF
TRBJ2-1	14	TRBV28	CASRTRDRYNEQFF
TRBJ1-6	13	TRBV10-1	CATSGQSNSPLHF
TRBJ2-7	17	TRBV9	CASSVGLAGEGTYEQYF
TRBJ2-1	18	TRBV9	CASSVGGGTGVAYNEQFF
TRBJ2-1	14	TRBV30	CAWSGGVGDNEQFF
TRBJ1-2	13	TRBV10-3	CAITERTGDGYTF
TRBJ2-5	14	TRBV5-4	CASSLGAGQETQYF
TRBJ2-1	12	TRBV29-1	CSAGTANNEQFF
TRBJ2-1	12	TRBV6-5	CASRTGGNEQFF
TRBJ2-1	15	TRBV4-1	CASSQRGGSNNEQFF
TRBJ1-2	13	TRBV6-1	CASSRDRGLGYTF
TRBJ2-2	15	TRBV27	CASSSDPSGAGELFF
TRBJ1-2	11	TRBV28	CASSSSYGYTF
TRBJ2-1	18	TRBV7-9	CASSFGTSGRAFYNEQFF
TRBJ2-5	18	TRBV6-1	CASSEALPGTSGRETQYF
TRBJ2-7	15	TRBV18	CASSPQRGGVYEQYF
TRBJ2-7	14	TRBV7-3	CASSTQGGPYEQYF
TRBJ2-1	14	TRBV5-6	CASSLPGIYNEQFF
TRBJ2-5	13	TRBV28	CASRRDWEETQYF
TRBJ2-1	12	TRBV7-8	CASSPRGDEQFF
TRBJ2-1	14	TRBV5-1	CASSRTSGRIPQFF
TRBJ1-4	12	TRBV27	CASGLGVEKLFF
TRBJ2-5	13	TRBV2	CASSGQREGTQYF
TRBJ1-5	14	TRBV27	CASSDGQGYQPQHF
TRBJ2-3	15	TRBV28	CASSFGGISADTQYF
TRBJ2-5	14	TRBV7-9	CASSLAQGLETQYF
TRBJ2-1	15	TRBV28	CASSALLAITDEQFF
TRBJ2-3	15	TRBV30	CAWSPTSGTGDTQYF
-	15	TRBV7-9	CASSATSGGAYEQYF
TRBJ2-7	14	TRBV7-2	CASSNRISLYEQYF
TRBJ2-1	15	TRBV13	CASTPVAGAGNEQFF
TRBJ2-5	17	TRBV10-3	CASSYFHPGQGLETQYF
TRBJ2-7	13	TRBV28	CASARDISYEQYF
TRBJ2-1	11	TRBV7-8	CASSFYNEQFF
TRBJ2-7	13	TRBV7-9	CASSGRVSYEQYF
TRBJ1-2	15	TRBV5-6	CASSPWTGGEVGYTF
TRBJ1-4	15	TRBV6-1	CASRGLGGTSEKLFF
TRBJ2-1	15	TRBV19	CASSISQTLGGEQFF
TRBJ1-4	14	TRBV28	CASSFVGAGEKLFF
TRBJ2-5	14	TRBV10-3	CAISKTGGEETQYF
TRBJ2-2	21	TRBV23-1	CASSREGDRDPLRLNTGELFF
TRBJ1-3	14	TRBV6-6	CASRRDRAGNTIYF
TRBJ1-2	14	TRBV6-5	CASSAGTAFYGYTF
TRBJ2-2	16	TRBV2	CARVSGRAVDTGELFF